This T cell receptor beta chain was sequenced for a study of blood T cell repertoires in COVID-19. At the level of the study: COVID-19 samples collected from the United States, Italy and Spain covered acute and convalescent phases. PBMCs, B-cell-depleted T cells, or T cells provided the cDNA or gDNA that made up the material.

In the original workflow: How many nucleated cells were present was estimated from reference gene primer amplification. Generated by immunoSEQ multiplex PCR, the TCRdb table keeps only in-frame clones and is missing some. That table supplies the V and J calls and clone size; D and trimming were determined from the DNA. This sample has some 120,000 clones; about 80% occur once, and the top ten carry 12%. Germline lookup yields CDR1 SGHVS and CDR2 FQNEAQ. This CDR3 comprises 15 residues. V was trimmed by 2 bases and J by 8 bases, leaving 18 bases between them. This clonotype originated in a man in his 60s with acute or convalescent COVID-19. The source material was peripheral blood. The V and J genes are TRBV7-8 and TRBJ1-2; a weak D match, TRBD1 (6 bases). The CDR3 DNA follows: TGTGCCAGCAGCTTAATCGGAGTGGGGGCGCGGGGCTACACCTTC. Translation: CASSLIGVGARGYTF.